By sample share, the clone carrying this T cell receptor beta chain is medium-sized. The CDR3 sequence is 18 residues long. Between the trimmed V and J ends, which lost 3 bases and 0 bases, there was a span of 21 bases. Looked up from germline, CDR1 is MDHEN and CDR2 is SYDVKM. Amplified TCR beta CDR3 regions derived from RNA transcripts. First-round RT-PCR with HTBI primers amplified the TCR CDR3 region. TCRdb ran MiXCR on the multiplex PCR reads and lists one entry per CDR3 protein. The sample comprises approximately 400,000 distinct CDR3 sequences, under 15% of which are singletons, and about 33% rests with the top ten. This record belongs to a study of T cells in Graves' hyperthyroidism and ophthalmopathy.

The clonotype originates from a woman aged 30 to 39 with Graves' hyperthyroidism. The sample comprised blood. This sequence joins TRBV28 and TRBJ2-7, with D possibly matching TRBD2 (6 bases). The CDR3 region is CASSLEFLGTVNSYEQYF. As DNA, the CDR3 is TGTGCCAGCAGTTTGGAGTTCTTAGGGACTGTTAACTCCTACGAGCAGTACTTC.